This passage covers 3 T cell receptor beta chains from one sample sequenced in a study of T cells expressing NK-cell markers. With the 5' RACE reads reprocessed, TCRdb shows one record per CDR3 protein and no DNA. In all, the sample yields around 550,000 distinct CDR3 sequences. The sample consisted of blood T cells: a sorted CD56 or NKG2C T cell subset, CD4+ or CD8+ T cells, or bulk PBMC T cells (not recorded which). These receptor sequences come from a man younger than 30 in good health.

CDR3 amino acids: CASSLEAGSANTQYF. The chain combines TRBV11-2 with TRBJ2-3; TCRdb proposes TRBD2, but this gene call is untestable without DNA. CDR3 size: 15 residues. Germline V CDR1 and CDR2: SGHAT, FQNNGV.

The rearrangement links TRBV29-1 to TRBJ2-1. The germline CDR1 and CDR2 sequences are SQVTM and ANQGSEA. CDR3 length: 11 amino acids. CDR3 loop: CSVPTSNEQFF.

This chain connects TRBV27 to TRBJ2-7; the TCRdb call, TRBD2, lacks DNA for checking. The CDR3 is 11 residues long. The germline gives CDR1 MNHEY, CDR2 SMNVEV (reference sequence). The chain's CDR3 is CASSGRTEQYF.